Here is one TCR beta chain with its context. This clone was seen a few times. No cognate antigen has been identified for it. No quality values exist for individual bases; no much larger clone is one base distant. Other DNA sequences of this sample code for an identical CDR3. The record originates from a study of blood T cell repertoires in COVID-19 (dated by TCRdb to the early 2020s). Context from the whole study: Samples covering the acute and convalescent phases of COVID-19 were provided by collaborators in the United States, Italy and Spain. The prospective study material was composed of cDNA or gDNA derived from T cells, B-cell-depleted T cells, or PBMCs. Deeply sampled blood TCRbeta repertoires from subjects exposed to, actively infected with, or recovered from COVID-19 were included in the dataset. The repertoires were made available in a free public database intended to serve as a resource for research on the immune response to SARS-CoV-2. Samples came from the ongoing ImmuneRACE study (first 160 participants) plus 1,254 subjects from 6 global collaborators. A de-identified subject ID, COVID-19 status, age in years and sex were almost always included in the sample metadata. Where available, HLA class I and class II types were obtained from metadata supplied by the sample provider rather than from assay-based typing.

Each collaborating institution followed its own protocols to collect whole blood in K2EDTA tubes. For TCRbeta analysis, collaborators shipped samples in one of three forms: frozen whole blood, isolated PBMCs, or DNA extracted from either of those sample types. V loses 1 base of germline sequence and J loses 0 bases, and the interval between the two ends is 13 bases. From the cysteine through the phenylalanine, the CDR3 covers 16 amino acids. Of all the DNA, just the CDR3 is kept, 48 bases in frame from base 1. The germline V gene gives CDR1 as SGHDN and CDR2 as FVKESK. Summary of the overall study and its limitations: The amount of clinical and demographic metadata varied by source and participant and was provided uncurated.

TCRbeta CDR3 regions were amplified from genomic DNA by means of the immunoSEQ Assay, a bias-controlled multiplex PCR. The original methods were these. Within the assay, amplification of reference gene primers was used to estimate how many nucleated cells each sample contained. Sequence reads were collapsed and filtered to measure the absolute abundance of every unique TCRbeta CDR3 rearrangement. For each sample, productive Simpson clonality was calculated as the square root of Simpson's diversity index over productive rearrangements. TCRdb's version of the immuneACCESS table is confined to in-frame rearrangements and falls short of the full clone set. An unresolved V gene accounts for under half of the shortfall where checked; the remainder is of unknown origin. The V and J calls and the clone size are those of that table, but D and trimming were determined from the DNA. The sample includes 120,000 or so clones, with around 89% observed a single time. Less than 2% of the sample rests with the top ten.

This TCR derives from a human donor in a cohort sampled during active COVID-19. The sequenced sample was peripheral blood. The rearranged segments are TRBV14 and TRBJ2-7, with no confidently assigned D gene. In nucleotide form, the sequence is TGTGCCAGCAGCCAAGTGGTATCAGGTCCCTCCTACGAGCAGTACTTC. This encodes CASSQVVSGPSYEQYF.